A single sample is the source of the 25 T cell receptor beta chains below, sequenced in a study of CD8+ T cells in alopecia areata. RNA was isolated and reverse transcribed to cDNA, the sequencing template. The data were produced by immunoSEQ multiplex PCR, yet TCRdb's version contains in-frame clones alone and is incomplete. The sample holds some 190,000 clones, roughly 46% seen once. This sample's treatment: oral pan-JAK inhibitor, 5-10 mg twice daily. Sequencing was performed on CD8+ T cells sorted from blood, taken between weeks 51 and 54, from a patient treated with tofacitinib. The receptors originated from a human donor with alopecia areata.

This chain connects TRBV6-4 to TRBJ1-5; 8 nucleotides match TRBD1. Germline lookup yields CDR1 MRHNA and CDR2 SNTAGT. V lost 0 bases to trimming and J lost 2 bases; unmatched junction nucleotides: 9. This CDR3 spans 18 amino acids. CDR3 in amino acids: CASSDSKDRVHGNQPQHF. CDR3 DNA: TGTGCCAGCAGTGACTCGAAGGACAGGGTACATGGCAATCAGCCCCAGCATTTT.

The chain is built from TRBV30 and TRBJ1-1; no clear D gene. Germline assignment: CDR1 GTSNPN and CDR2 SVGIG (reference sequence). The length of the CDR3 is 13 residues. V gave up 1 base and J gave up 0 bases, with 6 bases separating them. DNA of the CDR3: TGTGCCTGGAGTGAAGTAATGAACACTGAAGCTTTCTTT. Protein product: CAWSEVMNTEAFF.

As to this clone: Other nucleotide sequences from this sample produce the same CDR3. The J gene is TRBJ2-7, the V gene TRBV27; 8 bases line up with TRBD1. V lost 4 bases and J lost 2; bases outside the gene matches: 4. The CDR3 covers 14 residues. CDR1 is MNHEY and CDR2 is SMNVEV in the germline V gene (reference sequence). The chain's CDR3 is CASSSTGGAYEQYF. CDR3 bases: TGTGCCAGCAGTTCAACAGGGGGAGCCTACGAGCAGTACTTC.

This chain joins TRBV12-2 and TRBJ1-2. TRBV12-2 constitutes a pseudogene. The CDR3 loop spans 14 amino acids. Written as DNA, the CDR3 is TGTGCAAGTCGCACTGGACGGACTAACTATGGCTACACCTTC. This gives the protein CASRTGRTNYGYTF.

This chain links TRBV10-3 with TRBJ2-5, with 11 bases matching TRBD1. Germline trimming cut 7 bases from V and 4 bases from J; bases unmatched to any gene: 2. The germline CDR1 and CDR2 sequences are ENHRY and SYGVKD. The CDR3 consists of 13 residues. CDR3 sequence reads: CAIKGTGGETQYF. CDR3 sequence (DNA): TGTGCCATCAAAGGGACAGGGGGAGAGACCCAGTACTTC.

This clone has a handful of counts. The genes are TRBV5-4 and TRBJ1-2; weak D call: TRBD1 (6 bases). Per germline, CDR1 SGHNT and CDR2 YYREEE (reference sequence). The CDR3 extends over 12 amino acids. The V end was cut by 4 bases, the J end by 5 bases, with 9 bases between. Here the CDR3 reads CASSPDRYGYTF. The CDR3, as DNA: TGTGCCAGCAGCCCGGACAGATATGGCTACACCTTC.

The genes are TRBV19 and TRBJ1-5, with D unclear. Germline lookup yields CDR1 LNHDA and CDR2 SQIVND (reference sequence). This CDR3 has 15 amino acids. V lost 1 base, J lost 7 bases, and 14 bases lay in between. CDR3 loop: CASSIVPTRRQPQHF. DNA for the CDR3: TGTGCCAGTAGTATAGTACCCACCCGGAGACAGCCCCAGCATTTT.

The genes are TRBV7-8 and TRBJ2-7; the D gene is possibly TRBD2 (6 bases). Germline V CDR1 and CDR2: SGHVS, FQNEAQ. This CDR3 is built from 15 residues. Trimming pared 7 bases from V and 0 bases from J, leaving 16 bases between. CDR3 sequence (DNA): TGTGCCAGCATCCCCGGGGGACCGAGCTCCTACGAGCAGTACTTC. Its protein product is CASIPGGPSSYEQYF.

The chain recombines TRBV6-5 with TRBJ2-7; the D gene is possibly TRBD2 (6 bases). CDR1 is MNHEY, CDR2 SVGAGI, per germline. V was cut by 8 bases and J by 5 bases, with 10 bases left in between. CDR3 length: 11 amino acids. The DNA of the CDR3 is TGTGCCAGCGTGCGGGGAAACGAGCAGTACTTC. Residues: CASVRGNEQYF.

There are a few counts of this clone. The CDR3 is CASTVDRESNQPQHF. In DNA form, the CDR3 reads TGTGCCAGTACAGTTGACAGGGAAAGCAATCAGCCCCAGCATTTT. This chain links TRBV19 with TRBJ1-5; 7 bases match TRBD1. Germline V gene sequence: CDR1 LNHDA, CDR2 SQIVND (reference sequence). This CDR3 has 15 amino acids. After removal of 7 bases from V and 1 base from J, the junction contained 7 bases not matched to a gene.

On this clone itself: The junction differs from germline at one of its ends, possibly a read error. The rearrangement links TRBV19 to TRBJ2-1; no firm D call. CDR1 and CDR2 from the germline V gene are LNHDA and SQIVND (reference sequence). The CDR3 runs 15 residues. The DNA of the CDR3 is TGTGCCAGTAGTGTAGAGCTTTTCTCCTACAATGAGCAGTTCTTC. This translates into CASSVELFSYNEQFF.

The chain has TRBV7-2 and TRBJ2-3, with D unresolved. The V end was cut by 0 bases, the J end by 4 bases, with 8 bases between. The length of the CDR3 is 14 residues. From germline, CDR1 is SGHTA and CDR2 FQGNSA. CDR3 residues: CASSLAKKADTQYF. In DNA, the CDR3 is TGTGCCAGCAGCTTAGCTAAGAAGGCAGATACGCAGTATTTT.

The chain carries TRBV7-2 and TRBJ2-7; D remains ambiguous. Germline CDR1 reads SGHTA; CDR2 reads FQGNSA. The CDR3 is 16 residues long. V shed 2 bases and J shed 0 bases, with 14 bases lying between them. DNA of the CDR3: TGTGCCAGCAGCTTAAATTCGCGACGCCGCTCCTACGAGCAGTACTTC. This translates into CASSLNSRRRSYEQYF.

This clone has more than one count but fewer than ten. J is TRBJ1-3 and V is TRBV11-2, with a possible D match to TRBD1 (6 bases). The V and J ends lost 5 bases and 3 bases respectively, with 14 bases between them. The CDR3 is 15 residues long. Germline CDR1 SGHAT, CDR2 FQNNGV. CDR3 bases: TGTGCCAGCAGCCCATGGGGGGCGTATGGAAACACCATATATTTT. Protein sequence: CASSPWGAYGNTIYF.

V is TRBV30 and J is TRBJ2-1; 8 bases map to TRBD2. The germline V gene encodes CDR1 GTSNPN and CDR2 SVGIG (reference sequence). This CDR3 is built from 13 residues. V was clipped by 2 bases and J by 9 bases; unmatched bases: 6. In DNA, the CDR3 is TGTGCCTGGAGTACGCCGGGGACTAGTGAGCAGTTCTTC. Translation gives CAWSTPGTSEQFF.

The chain uses TRBV5-1 and TRBJ1-2, with D possibly being TRBD1 (5 bases). Germline CDR1 is SGHRS and CDR2 is YFSETQ. The CDR3 length is 15 residues. Trimming removed 4 bases from V and 2 bases from J, with 15 bases in between. The CDR3 coding sequence is TGCGCCAGCAGCCTAAACAGGATCGGAAACTATGGCTACACCTTC. Translating it yields CASSLNRIGNYGYTF.

This clone was detected only once. The rearrangement links TRBV18 to TRBJ1-6; no clear D gene. Germline CDR1 and CDR2: KGHSH and LQKENI. With 2 bases removed from V and 6 bases from J, the gap between germline ends came to 29 bases. The CDR3 loop spans 21 amino acids. The CDR3 region is CASSPTPQQVAVRMGNSPLHF. CDR3 DNA: TGTGCCAGCTCACCAACGCCCCAGCAGGTAGCGGTTCGTATGGGTAATTCACCCCTCCACTTT.

This chain links TRBV29-1 with TRBJ2-3; D call uncertain. CDR1 is SQVTM, CDR2 ANQGSEA, per germline. The V and J ends lost 1 base and 1 base respectively, with 6 bases between them. The CDR3 length is 13 residues. In DNA form, the CDR3 reads TGCAGCGTTGAAGTCCCGGGCACAGATACGCAGTATTTT. Translating gives CSVEVPGTDTQYF.

This clone has a handful of counts. DNA for the CDR3: TGTGCCAGCAGGTACCTCGAGGGGAATACTGAAGCTTTCTTT. Amino acids: CASRYLEGNTEAFF. The chain joins TRBV6-5 to TRBJ1-1; the D gene is possibly TRBD1 (5 bases). Germline values: CDR1 MNHEY, CDR2 SVGAGI. The length of the CDR3 is 14 residues. The V and J ends lost 6 bases and 5 bases respectively, with 16 bases between them.

The chain employs TRBV10-1 and TRBJ2-3, with 10 bases fitting TRBD2. CDR1 and CDR2 from the germline V gene are WNHNN and SYGVQD (reference sequence). The CDR3 covers 16 residues. The ends lost 2 bases at V and 4 bases at J; junction bases unmatched: 6. CDR3 amino acids: CASSEGLAARADTQYF. In DNA, the CDR3 is TGCGCCAGCAGTGAGGGACTAGCGGCAAGGGCAGATACGCAGTATTTT.

On this clone itself: This sample also contains other DNA sequences that code for the same CDR3. This chain uses TRBV27 with TRBJ1-1; D uncertain. This CDR3 is 14 amino acids long. Trimming stripped 2 bases from V and 1 base from J, with 8 bases between. CDR1 is MNHEY and CDR2 is SMNVEV in the germline V gene (reference sequence). The CDR3 DNA follows: TGTGCCAGCAGTTTAGTTCGGGGGAACACTGAAGCTTTCTTT. Amino acids: CASSLVRGNTEAFF.

This chain uses TRBV4-3 with TRBJ2-3, with D possibly being TRBD2 (5 bases). Per the germline V gene, CDR1 is LGHNA and CDR2 is YSLEER. Trimming stripped 1 base from V and 7 bases from J, with 9 bases between. This CDR3 has 13 amino acids. The CDR3 nucleotides read TGCGCCAGCAGCCAAGTTGAGGGTAATACGCAGTATTTT. This gives the protein CASSQVEGNTQYF.

This clone came up a few times. The same CDR3 is also encoded by other DNA sequences in this sample. This chain joins TRBV5-1 and TRBJ2-7, with a weak D call TRBD1 (5 bases). There are 14 residues in the CDR3. Trimming removed 0 bases from V and 1 base from J, with 8 bases in between. Germline V gene sequence: CDR1 SGHRS, CDR2 YFSETQ. CDR3 nucleotides: TGCGCCAGCAGCTTGGCTACAGGATCCTACGAGCAGTACTTC. Encoded protein: CASSLATGSYEQYF.

This chain links TRBV4-1 with TRBJ2-2; tentative D call: TRBD2 (6 bases). V lost 1 base and J 7 bases, leaving 13 bases between the germline ends. Germline-derived CDR1 and CDR2 are MGHRA and YSYEKL. This CDR3 comprises 15 residues. CDR3 DNA sequence: TGCGCCAGCAGCCAAGTGGAGGGGCGCGTCGGGGAGCTGTTTTTT. Its protein product is CASSQVEGRVGELFF.

This clone was seen more than once but under ten times. The rearrangement joins TRBV6-5 to TRBJ2-1, with D perhaps matching TRBD1 (6 bases). The length of the CDR3 is 15 residues. V lost 2 bases to trimming and J lost 9 bases, with 17 bases between them. Germline V gene lookup returns CDR1 MNHEY and CDR2 SVGAGI. The CDR3 bases are TGTGCCAGCAGTTACCCGCAGGGGACCAACCCTGAGCAGTTCTTC. It is translated as CASSYPQGTNPEQFF.